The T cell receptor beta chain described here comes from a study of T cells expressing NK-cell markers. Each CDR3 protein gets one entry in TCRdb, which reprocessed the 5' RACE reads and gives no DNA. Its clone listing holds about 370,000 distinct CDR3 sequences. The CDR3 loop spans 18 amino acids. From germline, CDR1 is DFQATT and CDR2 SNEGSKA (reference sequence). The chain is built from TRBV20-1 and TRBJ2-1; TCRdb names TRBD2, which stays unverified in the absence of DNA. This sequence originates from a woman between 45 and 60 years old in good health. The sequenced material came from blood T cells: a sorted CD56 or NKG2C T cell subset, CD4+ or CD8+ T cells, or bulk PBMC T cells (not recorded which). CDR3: CSAPPERERLSSYNEQFF.